This is a list of T cell receptor beta chains from one sample in a study of blood T cell repertoires in COVID-19. Here immunoSEQ multiplex PCR was the method, and the copy in TCRdb shows in-frame clones only, minus some. The sample has some 77,000 clones; about 82% are singletons. The material sequenced was peripheral blood. The source is an older woman with acute or convalescent COVID-19. CDR3s include the opening cysteine and the closing phenylalanine or tryptophan. A D gene is named only where the DNA matches it firmly. A row's size may be missing; if present it is once, few, many or a size class.

v_gene,d_gene,j_gene,abundance,CDR3nt,CDR3aa
TRBV5-1,TRBD1,TRBJ2-3,.,TGCGCCAGCATCCCGGGACAGAGCACAGATACGCAGTATTTT,CASIPGQSTDTQYF
TRBV14,.,TRBJ1-3,.,TGTGCCACCCAGCGGACAGCCTCTGGAAACACCATATATTTT,CATQRTASGNTIYF
TRBV6-1,.,TRBJ1-1,few,TGTGCCAGCAGTGAAGCAAGTGGAGGAGGTGGCACTGAAGCTTTCTTT,CASSEASGGGGTEAFF
TRBV15,.,TRBJ1-1,.,TGTGCCACCAGTCAGAGACACCCGGAGGGAGCTTTCTTT,CATSQRHPEGAFF
TRBV18,.,TRBJ2-3,.,TGTGCCAGCTCACCATACAGGGCTGCGAAATCGACGCAGTATTTT,CASSPYRAAKSTQYF
TRBV19,TRBD1,TRBJ1-5,.,TGTGCCAGCCGAATCGGGACAGGGGGGGGTCAGCCCCAGCATTTT,CASRIGTGGGQPQHF
TRBV19,TRBD2,TRBJ2-1,.,TGTGCCAGTACCGCAAAAATAGCGGGAGCAAAAGAGCAGTTCTTC,CASTAKIAGAKEQFF
TRBV27,TRBD1,TRBJ1-1,.,TGTGCCAGCAGTTTATCACCGACTTGGGACAGGGACGCTGAAGCTTTCTTT,CASSLSPTWDRDAEAFF
TRBV19,.,TRBJ2-1,.,TGTGCCAGTAATGTGGGGAGCTCCTACAATGAGCAGTTCTTC,CASNVGSSYNEQFF
TRBV3-1/TRBV3-2,TRBD1,TRBJ1-1,.,TGTGCCAGCAGCCACCATGACAGGGGGGCTTTCTTT,CASSHHDRGAFF
TRBV6-6,TRBD1,TRBJ1-5,few,TGTGCCAGCAGTCAGGACAGGGGGCGCGGGAGCAATCAGCCCCAGCATTTT,CASSQDRGRGSNQPQHF
TRBV28,TRBD1,TRBJ1-4,.,TGTGCCAGCAGTTCCGAGATACAGGGGGCCCATGAAAAACTGTTTTTT,CASSSEIQGAHEKLFF
TRBV5-1,.,TRBJ2-7,.,TGCGCCAGCAGCTTGGCAGGTCGGGAGATCTACGAGCAGTACTTC,CASSLAGREIYEQYF
TRBV12-5,.,TRBJ2-1,.,TGTGCTAGTGGTTTGGTACGAATTGGCGGTAGGCGACTTCAACACAATGAGCAGTTCTTC,CASGLVRIGGRRLQHNEQFF
TRBV24-1,TRBD1,TRBJ1-1,once,TGTGCCACCAGTGATTCCCGACAGGGGGCCAGCACTGAAGCTTTCTTT,CATSDSRQGASTEAFF
TRBV6-5,.,TRBJ1-2,.,TGTGCCAGCAGTCCCCCGGGGGGGGGCTATGGCTACACCTTC,CASSPPGGGYGYTF
TRBV5-5,.,TRBJ2-7,.,TGTGCCAGCAGCCTAGTGACGGCGGCCTACGAGCAGTACTTC,CASSLVTAAYEQYF
TRBV7-8,TRBD2,TRBJ2-1,.,TGTGCCAGCAGCCCAGGGAGCGGGGGAGGTGAGCAGTTCTTC,CASSPGSGGGEQFF
TRBV29-1,TRBD1,TRBJ1-1,.,TGCAGCGTTACAGGACAGGGTGAAACTGAAGCTTTCTTT,CSVTGQGETEAFF
TRBV9,TRBD2,TRBJ2-5,.,TGTGCCAGCAGCCCCCAGCGGGGGGCGCTGGGGACCCAGTACTTC,CASSPQRGALGTQYF
TRBV4-2,.,TRBJ1-1,.,TGTGCCAGCAGCCAAGACGGTCACAGGCCGAACACTGAAGCTTTCTTT,CASSQDGHRPNTEAFF
TRBV27,.,TRBJ2-1,.,TGTGCCAGCAGTTTAGGGGGGTCCTACAATGAGCAGTTCTTC,CASSLGGSYNEQFF
TRBV9,.,TRBJ1-1,.,TGTGCCAGCAGCCCCCGGTTCGCCACTGAAGCTTTCTTT,CASSPRFATEAFF
TRBV3-1/TRBV3-2,TRBD1,TRBJ1-2,.,TGTGCCAGCAGCCAAAGAGACAGGGGTCATGGCTACACCTTC,CASSQRDRGHGYTF
TRBV11-3,.,TRBJ2-2,once,TGTGCCAGCAGCCCCCTACGGGGGACGGTGAACACCGGGGAGCTGTTTTTT,CASSPLRGTVNTGELFF
TRBV2,.,TRBJ2-3,.,TGTGCCAGCAGGGCGACAGCGTCCTCTAGCACAGATACGCAGTATTTT,CASRATASSSTDTQYF
TRBV7-9,TRBD2,TRBJ2-3,.,TGTGCCAGCACCCTTAGTACCGAACTAGCGTACGGCACAGATACGCAGTATTTT,CASTLSTELAYGTDTQYF
TRBV9,TRBD1,TRBJ2-7,.,TGTGCCAGCAGCGTAGCGGACAGGGCTATCTACGAGCAGTACTTC,CASSVADRAIYEQYF
TRBV19,.,TRBJ2-6,.,TGTGCCAGTAGTATAGACAGGGGAGGGGCCAACGTCCTGACTTTC,CASSIDRGGANVLTF
TRBV27,TRBD1,TRBJ2-1,.,TGTGCCAGCAGTTTCAACAGGGGACCAGGAGTCTTGGATGAGCAGTTCTTC,CASSFNRGPGVLDEQFF